Listed below are T cell receptor beta chains from one sample, sequenced in a study of T cell responses to AZD1222 COVID-19 vaccine. Produced via immunoSEQ multiplex PCR; TCRdb's table is partial and in-frame only. The table records 55,000 to 65,000 clones, around 80% of them present only once. The source material was peripheral blood, sampled 28 days after the second AZD1222 dose. The receptors derive from an adult who received the AZD1222 COVID-19 vaccine. CDR3s include the opening cysteine and the closing phenylalanine or tryptophan. Each record gives: clone size, V gene, D gene, J gene, CDR3 protein, CDR3 DNA. A D gene is named only where the DNA matches it firmly. The size entry is marked missing in some rows and otherwise reads once, few, many or a size class.

.,TRBV6-5,.,TRBJ2-1,CASRTSPYNEQFF,TGTGCCAGCAGAACTAGCCCCTACAATGAGCAGTTCTTC
.,TRBV13,.,TRBJ1-2,CASSLKGDRRNGYTF,TGTGCCAGCAGCTTAAAGGGAGACAGGAGGAACGGCTACACCTTC
once,TRBV3-1/TRBV3-2,TRBD1,TRBJ2-2,CASSQSGGSIGELFF,TGTGCCAGCAGCCAATCAGGGGGATCGATCGGGGAGCTGTTTTTT
few,TRBV6-5,.,TRBJ1-2,CASSYSLVSGNGYTF,TGTGCCAGCAGTTACAGTCTAGTCTCCGGGAATGGCTACACCTTC
few,TRBV30,.,TRBJ2-5,CAWSVMVQGETQYF,TGTGCCTGGAGTGTAATGGTCCAGGGGGAGACCCAGTACTTC
.,TRBV19,.,TRBJ2-7,CASSSRGGLNHEQYF,TGTGCCAGTAGTAGCCGAGGAGGACTCAATCACGAGCAGTACTTC
.,TRBV5-4,TRBD1,TRBJ1-4,CASSLSTGVGEKLFF,TGTGCCAGCAGCTTGTCGACAGGGGTGGGGGAAAAACTGTTTTTT
.,TRBV5-1,.,TRBJ1-6,CASSLEGFNNSPLHF,TGCGCCAGCAGCTTGGAAGGGTTTAATAATTCACCCCTCCACTTT
.,TRBV7-2,.,TRBJ2-6,CASQVFGANVLTF,TGTGCCAGCCAGGTCTTTGGCGCCAACGTCCTGACTTTC
.,TRBV7-2,.,TRBJ1-3,CASSVSGRNTIYF,TGTGCCAGCAGCGTGTCCGGCCGAAACACCATATATTTT
.,TRBV10-3,.,TRBJ2-5,CAISEQGVGVQETQYF,TGTGCCATCAGTGAGCAAGGGGTGGGAGTCCAAGAGACCCAGTACTTC
.,TRBV10-2,TRBD1,TRBJ1-6,CASSERDSYNSPLHF,TGCGCCAGCAGTGAGCGGGACAGCTATAATTCACCCCTCCACTTT
.,TRBV2,.,TRBJ1-5,CASSELSGTQPQHF,TGTGCCAGCAGTGAGTTGTCAGGGACCCAGCCCCAGCATTTT
.,TRBV5-4,TRBD2,TRBJ2-1,CASSPLADYNEQFF,TGTGCCAGCAGCCCCCTAGCGGACTACAATGAGCAGTTCTTC
.,TRBV6-5,TRBD2,TRBJ2-2,CASSRDYHTGELFF,TGTGCCAGCAGCAGGGACTACCACACCGGGGAGCTGTTTTTT
.,TRBV2,.,TRBJ1-5,CASRGQQDQPQHF,TGTGCCAGCAGGGGGCAACAGGATCAGCCCCAGCATTTT
.,TRBV6-2/TRBV6-3,.,TRBJ1-5,CASSYSMGAGNQPQHF,TGTGCCAGCAGTTACTCGATGGGGGCCGGCAATCAGCCCCAGCATTTT
.,TRBV19,.,TRBJ2-1,CASSPGLRDGRLNEQFF,TGTGCCAGTAGTCCCGGGCTTCGGGATGGGAGGCTCAATGAGCAGTTCTTC
.,TRBV6-2/TRBV6-3,TRBD2,TRBJ2-2,CASSYKGGSGAGELFF,TGTGCCAGCAGTTACAAAGGCGGGAGTGGGGCCGGGGAGCTGTTTTTT
.,TRBV3-1/TRBV3-2,.,TRBJ2-5,CASSQGGLETQYF,TGTGCCAGCAGCCAAGGAGGCCTGGAGACCCAGTACTTC
once,TRBV10-2,.,TRBJ2-2,CASSDYNGGNTGELFF,TGCGCCAGCAGTGACTATAACGGGGGGAACACCGGGGAGCTGTTTTTT
.,TRBV27,.,TRBJ2-3,CASSLSPGGTDTQYF,TGTGCCAGCAGTTTGTCCCCCGGGGGCACAGATACGCAGTATTTT
.,TRBV10-2,.,TRBJ2-2,CASSDVASQAAGELFF,TGCGCCAGCAGTGATGTCGCAAGTCAGGCCGCCGGGGAGCTGTTTTTT
.,TRBV11-3,.,TRBJ1-3,CASSSESGNTIYF,TGTGCCAGCAGCTCCGAAAGTGGAAACACCATATATTTT
.,TRBV5-1,TRBD2,TRBJ2-6,CASSLLAGGSGANVLTF,TGCGCCAGCAGCTTGCTAGCGGGGGGTTCTGGGGCCAACGTCCTGACTTTC
.,TRBV5-4,.,TRBJ1-2,CASSIGRPRRDYGYTF,TGTGCCAGCAGCATTGGACGCCCAAGAAGGGACTATGGCTACACCTTC
once,TRBV6-1,TRBD2,TRBJ2-1,CASSDLGGSSYNEQFF,TGTGCCAGCAGTGATTTGGGGGGGAGCTCCTACAATGAGCAGTTCTTC
.,TRBV19,TRBD2,TRBJ2-2,CASSINPLAGGLSGELFF,TGTGCCAGTAGTATAAACCCCCTAGCGGGGGGGCTCAGCGGGGAGCTGTTTTTT
.,TRBV5-1,.,TRBJ2-2,CASSLGEYTGELFF,TGCGCCAGCAGCTTGGGGGAATACACCGGGGAGCTGTTTTTT